The 20 T cell receptor beta chains below were found in one sample sequenced in a study of OX40 agonist ivuxolimab in advanced cancers. Profiled with immunoSEQ multiplex PCR; TCRdb holds only in-frame clones, not every one. Of fewer than 60,000 clones listed, more than 85% were seen once; the top ten hold roughly 12%. This specimen consisted of CD4+ or CD8+ T cells sorted from blood, obtained in a trial of the OX40 agonist ivuxolimab. The receptor set was obtained from an adult with an advanced solid tumor such as melanoma, head and neck, liver or kidney cancer.

The chain recombines TRBV5-1 with TRBJ2-1, with 11 bases identical to TRBD2. Germline V gene sequence: CDR1 SGHRS, CDR2 YFSETQ. The CDR3 totals 15 residues. The junction had 3 bases not matched to a gene; V was cut back by 3 bases and J by 4 bases. The CDR3 sequence is CASSYGTSGYNEQFF. In nucleotides, the CDR3 is TGCGCCAGCAGCTACGGGACTAGCGGTTACAATGAGCAGTTCTTC.

The chain carries TRBV28 and TRBJ2-1, with D unclear. V was pared by 2 bases and J by 0 bases, with 5 bases between. The CDR3 consists of 14 residues. Germline CDR1 MDHEN, CDR2 SYDVKM. The CDR3 DNA is TGTGCCAGCAGTTTAATGAGCTCCTACAATGAGCAGTTCTTC. It is translated as CASSLMSSYNEQFF.

This rearrangement joins TRBV19 to TRBJ2-7; 7 nucleotides line up with TRBD1. J gave up 1 base and V 8 bases, and 2 bases lay outside the gene matches. Looked up from germline, CDR1 is LNHDA and CDR2 is SQIVND (reference sequence). This CDR3 has 12 residues. CDR3 nucleotide sequence: TGTGCCAGTTCGACAGGGTCCTACGAGCAGTACTTC. As protein: CASSTGSYEQYF.

V is TRBV12-5 and J is TRBJ1-3, with D perhaps TRBD1 (6 bases). Trimming removed 8 bases at V and 1 base at J, with 9 bases between. This CDR3 has 13 amino acids. CDR1 is LGHNT and CDR2 is FRNRAP in the germline V gene. CDR3 amino acids: CASSRGSGNTIYF. Here the CDR3 DNA reads TGTGCTAGTAGCAGGGGTTCTGGAAACACCATATATTTT.

This clone was observed a few times. The gene calls are TRBV6-5 and TRBJ1-5; maybe TRBD1 (6 bases). With 10 bases removed from V and 0 bases from J, the gap between germline ends came to 13 bases. The CDR3 runs 14 residues. Germline V gene lookup returns CDR1 MNHEY and CDR2 SVGAGI. The CDR3, as DNA: TGTGCCACCAGAAGAGGGGGTAGCAATCAGCCCCAGCATTTT. Protein sequence: CATRRGGSNQPQHF.

The V call is TRBV6-1, the J call TRBJ2-7; D gene uncertain. Germline V gene sequence: CDR1 MNHNS, CDR2 SASEGT. Trimming removed 10 bases from V and 0 bases from J, with 10 bases in between. This CDR3 region has 12 residues. The CDR3 bases are TGTGCCACCAAGGACGGCTCCTACGAGCAGTACTTC. Translation gives CATKDGSYEQYF.

The rearrangement links TRBV6-5 to TRBJ1-6; TRBD1 aligns across 8 bases. The CDR3 runs to 15 residues. The germline gives CDR1 MNHEY, CDR2 SVGAGI. J gave up 7 bases and V 6 bases, and 8 bases lay outside the gene matches. The CDR3 nucleotides read TGTGCCAGCAGACAAGTCCGGGACAGGAATTCACCCCTCCACTTT. Translating gives CASRQVRDRNSPLHF.

V and J are TRBV18 and TRBJ2-5; D is ambiguous. This CDR3 contains 13 residues. Trimming pared 3 bases from V and 2 bases from J, leaving 7 bases between. The germline gives CDR1 KGHSH, CDR2 LQKENI. The CDR3 bases are TGTGCCAGCTCACCGACGGTACAAGAGACCCAGTACTTC. Translating gives CASSPTVQETQYF.

The CDR3 DNA reads as TGTGCCACCAGCAGAGCGGGAGGACCCACAGATACGCAGTATTTT. Amino acid sequence: CATSRAGGPTDTQYF. This rearrangement joins TRBV15 to TRBJ2-3, with 7 positions matching TRBD2. The CDR3 runs 15 residues. Germline loops: CDR1 LNHNV, CDR2 YYDKDF (reference sequence). The V gene end was trimmed by 1 base and the J gene end by 2 bases; junction bases not matched to a gene: 3. Based on the CDR3 plus reference TRBV15 and TRBJ2-3, the full variable domain is DAMVIQNPRYQVTQFGKPVTLSCSQTLNHNVMYWYQQKSSQAPKLLFHYYDKDFNNEADTPDNFQSRRPNTSFCFLDIRSPGLGDTAMYLCATSRAGGPTDTQYFGPGTRLTVL.

This clone has only a few counts. This sequence joins TRBV29-1 and TRBJ1-2, with a possible D match to TRBD1 (5 bases). This CDR3 has 14 residues. The V and J ends lost 0 bases and 8 bases respectively, with 16 bases between them. CDR1 is SQVTM, CDR2 ANQGSEA, per germline. The CDR3: CSVEDLPGLVGYTF. The CDR3 DNA follows: TGCAGCGTTGAAGACCTTCCAGGGTTAGTAGGCTACACCTTC.

V is TRBV6-1 and J is TRBJ2-1; the match to TRBD2 covers 10 bases. The germline V gene encodes CDR1 MNHNS and CDR2 SASEGT. This CDR3 comprises 14 residues. Unmatched junction bases numbered 6, after V lost 4 bases and J lost 9 bases. Here the CDR3 reads CASSAWTSGTEQFF. CDR3 DNA sequence: TGTGCCAGCAGTGCATGGACTAGCGGTACTGAGCAGTTCTTC.

The rearrangement links TRBV5-8 to TRBJ2-3; D may correspond to TRBD1 or TRBD2 (5 bases each). V lost 4 bases to trimming and J lost 4 bases, with 16 bases between them. The CDR3 totals 15 residues. Germline V gives CDR1 SGHTS, CDR2 YDEGEE. The CDR3 DNA reads TGTGCCAGCAGCCTGTGGGGGTCGGGTGCAGATACGCAGTATTTT. Its protein product is CASSLWGSGADTQYF.

The V gene is TRBV1, the J gene TRBJ2-6. TRBV1 is recorded as a pseudogene. The CDR3 runs to 17 residues. CDR3: CTSRLWVAQSRANVLTF. In DNA form, the CDR3 reads TGCACCAGCAGGCTTTGGGTTGCACAAAGTCGGGCCAACGTCCTGACTTTC.

J is TRBJ2-7 and V is TRBV5-5; D tentatively reads TRBD1 or TRBD2 (5 bases each). V was trimmed by 4 bases and J by 2 bases, leaving 16 bases between them. CDR1 is SGHKS, CDR2 YYEKEE, per germline (reference sequence). The CDR3 has 15 residues. The DNA for the CDR3 is TGTGCCAGCAGCCCCCAACGGGGCTCTACCTACGAGCAGTACTTC. Amino acids: CASSPQRGSTYEQYF. The whole variable domain, filled in from reference TRBV5-5 and TRBJ2-7, reads DAGVTQSPTHLIKTRGQQVTLRCSPISGHKSVSWYQQVLGQGPQFIFQYYEKEERGRGNFPDRFSARQFPNYSSELNVNALLLGDSALYLCASSPQRGSTYEQYFGPGTRLTVT.

The chain joins TRBV27 to TRBJ2-1; 10 bases are a match to TRBD2. The CDR3 has 16 amino acids. Germline loops: CDR1 MNHEY, CDR2 SMNVEV (reference sequence). J gave up 2 bases and V 5 bases, and 6 bases lay outside the gene matches. Written as DNA, the CDR3 is TGTGCCAGCAGTCCTCTAGCGGGGGACACCTACAATGAGCAGTTCTTC. It yields the protein CASSPLAGDTYNEQFF.

V usage is TRBV11-2 and J usage is TRBJ1-1, with D possibly matching TRBD1 (5 bases). Germline CDR1 is SGHAT and CDR2 is FQNNGV. The V end lost 4 bases, the J end lost 3 bases, and 12 bases lay between the germline ends. The CDR3 length is 14 residues. The CDR3, as DNA: TGTGCCAGCAGCTCGGTGAGGGGAGACACTGAAGCTTTCTTT. Translation: CASSSVRGDTEAFF. Together with reference TRBV11-2 and TRBJ1-1, the CDR3 gives the full variable domain: EAGVAQSPRYKIIEKRQSVAFWCNPISGHATLYWYQQILGQGPKLLIQFQNNGVVDDSQLPKDRFSAERLKGVDSTLKIQPAKLEDSAVYLCASSSVRGDTEAFFGQGTRLTVV.

The chain joins TRBV6-5 to TRBJ2-7; D unresolved. Germline V gene data show CDR1 as MNHEY and CDR2 as SVGAGI. This CDR3 has 12 amino acids. The ends were cut back, 4 bases at V and 7 bases at J, with 11 bases in the middle. CDR3 sequence (DNA): TGTGCCAGCAGTTTATTAGGTCGGGAGCAGTACTTC. Translating it yields CASSLLGREQYF.

This chain links TRBV2 with TRBJ1-1; 7 nucleotides agree with TRBD1. The trim removed 5 bases at V and 5 bases at J, leaving 5 bases unmatched. The CDR3 runs to 13 residues. From germline, CDR1 is SNHLY and CDR2 FYNNEI. The CDR3 region is CASSKGAFTEAFF. The CDR3 DNA is TGTGCCAGCAGTAAGGGGGCGTTTACTGAAGCTTTCTTT.

The V gene is TRBV4-1, the J gene TRBJ1-6, with 9 bases lining up with TRBD1. V shed 4 bases and J 6 bases; nucleotides not matched to a gene: 10. The CDR3 is 17 amino acids. Germline assignment: CDR1 MGHRA and CDR2 YSYEKL. CDR3 sequence reads: CASSPFLRQGVNSPLHF. As DNA, the CDR3 is TGCGCCAGCAGCCCTTTTTTACGACAGGGGGTTAATTCACCCCTCCACTTT.

This clone came up once. The chain combines TRBV5-1 with TRBJ2-1, with D tentatively TRBD1 or TRBD2 (5 bases each). CDR3 length: 14 residues. From germline, CDR1 is SGHRS and CDR2 YFSETQ. With 4 bases removed from V and 12 bases from J, the gap between germline ends came to 20 bases. CDR3 DNA sequence: TGCGCCAGCAGCCCCGGGATATGGGGGATTGTGCAGTTCTTC. It yields the protein CASSPGIWGIVQFF.